This T cell receptor beta chain was captured by sequencing in a study of CD8 T cells in Susac syndrome. Study-wide results and caveats: As the study acknowledged, the number of individuals in its TCR sequencing and HLA analysis was relatively small.

CDR3 size: 13 residues. In germline, CDR1 is SGHRS, CDR2 YFSETQ. V was cut by 5 bases and J by 5 bases, with 13 bases left in between. TCR beta sequencing covered blood CD8+ and CD4+ T cells. TEMRA cells were FACS-enriched, unlike CD8+ and CD4+ T cells, which were negatively isolated. Worth noting for this clonotype: Its matching antigen is unknown.

With random hexamers, 0.5 to 1 ug RNA was reverse transcribed. Coverage of TCR beta CDR3 amplification by immunoSEQ multiplex PCR extended to 54 Vbeta and 13 Jbeta. Each CDR3 protein is one row after TCRdb ran MiXCR on the immunoSEQ multiplex PCR reads. The sample carries roughly 200,000 distinct CDR3 sequences, approximately 95% recorded once. The receptor was isolated from a human donor in good health. This sequence joins TRBV5-1 and TRBJ2-5, with a tentative D call TRBD1 (6 bases). Sequencing was done on a sample of CD4+ T cells from PBMCs. Here the CDR3 reads CASSSGQMETQYF. DNA for the CDR3: TGCGCCAGCAGTTCTGGACAGATGGAGACCCAGTACTTC.